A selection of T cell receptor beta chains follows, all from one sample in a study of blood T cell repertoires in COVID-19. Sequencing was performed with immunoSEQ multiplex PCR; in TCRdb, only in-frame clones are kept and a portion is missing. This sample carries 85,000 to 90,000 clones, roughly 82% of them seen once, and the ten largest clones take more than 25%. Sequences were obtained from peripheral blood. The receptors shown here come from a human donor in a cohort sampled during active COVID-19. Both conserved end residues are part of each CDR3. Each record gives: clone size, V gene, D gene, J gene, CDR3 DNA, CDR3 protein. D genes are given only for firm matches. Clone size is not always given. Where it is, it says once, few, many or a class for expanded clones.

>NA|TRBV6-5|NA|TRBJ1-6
TGTGCCAGCAGCCCCCAGGGGACCTCACCCCTCCACTTT
CASSPQGTSPLHF
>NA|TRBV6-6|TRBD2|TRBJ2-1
TGTGCCAGCAGCCCGACTAGCGGGAGGGCCCATGAGCAGTTCTTC
CASSPTSGRAHEQFF
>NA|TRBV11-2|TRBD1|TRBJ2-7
TGTGCCAGCAGCACCCAGACAGGGGACCTCTACGAGCAGTACTTC
CASSTQTGDLYEQYF
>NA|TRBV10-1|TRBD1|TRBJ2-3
TGCGCCAGCAGCCCTAGGACAGGGCGCACAGATACGCAGTATTTT
CASSPRTGRTDTQYF
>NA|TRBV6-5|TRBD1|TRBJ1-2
TGTGCCAGCAGCAAGGGGGCCGACTATGGCTACACCTTC
CASSKGADYGYTF
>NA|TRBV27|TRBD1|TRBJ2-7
TGTGCCAGCAGTTTATCGCCGGACAGGATACACGAGCAGTACTTC
CASSLSPDRIHEQYF
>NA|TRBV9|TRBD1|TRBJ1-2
TGTGCCAGCAGCCCTGGGACAGTTGGAAACTATGGCTACACCTTC
CASSPGTVGNYGYTF
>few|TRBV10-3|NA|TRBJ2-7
TGTGCCATCAGTGGTTGGGGACTCAGTTCGGGGGAGCAGTACTTC
CAISGWGLSSGEQYF
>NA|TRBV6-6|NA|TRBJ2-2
TGTGCCAGCAGTTACTGGGGGGCCGGGGAGCTGTTTTTT
CASSYWGAGELFF
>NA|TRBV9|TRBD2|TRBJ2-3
TGTGCCAGCAGCCTCCGACTAGCGGGAGGGCGTACAGATACGCAGTATTTT
CASSLRLAGGRTDTQYF
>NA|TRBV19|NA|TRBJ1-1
TGTGCCAGTAGTCGAACAGAGCCGAACACTGAAGCTTTCTTT
CASSRTEPNTEAFF
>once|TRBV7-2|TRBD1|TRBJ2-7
TGTGCCAGCAGCTTAACCGGGACAGGGGGAGCGGGGTACTACGAGCAGTACTTC
CASSLTGTGGAGYYEQYF
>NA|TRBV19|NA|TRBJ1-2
TGTGCCAGTAGTCACAGGTTTGGCTACACCTTC
CASSHRFGYTF
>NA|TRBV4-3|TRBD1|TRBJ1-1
TGCGCCAGCAGCCAAGAGACAGGGGGACGCACTGAAGCTTTCTTT
CASSQETGGRTEAFF
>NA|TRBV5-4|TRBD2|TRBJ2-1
TGTGCCAGCAGCTCGACTAGCGGTTACAATGAGCAGTTCTTC
CASSSTSGYNEQFF
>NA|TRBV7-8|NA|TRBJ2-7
TGTGCCAGCAGCTCTAACAGGGCCATGCAGTACTTC
CASSSNRAMQYF
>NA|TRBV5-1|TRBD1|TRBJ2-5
TGCGCCAGCAGCTTGATGGGACAGGGGAGGGAGACCCAGTACTTC
CASSLMGQGRETQYF
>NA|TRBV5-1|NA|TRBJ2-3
TGCGCCAGCAGCCTAACAGGGTCAGATACGCAGTATTTT
CASSLTGSDTQYF
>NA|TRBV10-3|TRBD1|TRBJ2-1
TGTGCCATCAGGGAGGCTTGGGACAGGGGCTACAATGAGCAGTTCTTC
CAIREAWDRGYNEQFF
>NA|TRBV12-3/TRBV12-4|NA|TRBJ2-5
TGTGCCAGCAGTTTAGTGGGGGGAGAGACCCAGTACTTC
CASSLVGGETQYF